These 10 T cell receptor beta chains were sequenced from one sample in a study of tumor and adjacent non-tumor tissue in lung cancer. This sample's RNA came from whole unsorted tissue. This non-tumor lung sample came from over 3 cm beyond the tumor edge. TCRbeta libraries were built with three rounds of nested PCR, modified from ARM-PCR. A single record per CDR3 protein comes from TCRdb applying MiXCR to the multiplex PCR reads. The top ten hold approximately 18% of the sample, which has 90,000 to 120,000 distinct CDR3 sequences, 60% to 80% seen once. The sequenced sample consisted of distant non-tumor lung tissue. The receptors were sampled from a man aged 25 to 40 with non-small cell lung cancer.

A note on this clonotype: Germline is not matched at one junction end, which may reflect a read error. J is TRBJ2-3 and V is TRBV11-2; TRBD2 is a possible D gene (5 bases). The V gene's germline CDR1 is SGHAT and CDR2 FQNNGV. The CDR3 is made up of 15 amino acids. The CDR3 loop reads CASGPRVGSTDTQYF. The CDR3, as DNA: TGTGCCAGCGGTCCCCGAGTGGGGAGCACAGATACGCAATATTTT.

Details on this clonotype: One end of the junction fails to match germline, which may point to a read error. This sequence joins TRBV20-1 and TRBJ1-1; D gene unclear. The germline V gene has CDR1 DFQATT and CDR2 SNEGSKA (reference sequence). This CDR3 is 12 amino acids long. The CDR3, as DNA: TGCAGTGCCGTCGGGAGGGTCACTGAAGTTTTCTTT. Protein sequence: CSAVGRVTEVFF.

CDR3 DNA: TGCGCCAGCAGCCAAGAGCTGACAAACTACGAGCAGTACTTC. Encoded protein: CASSQELTNYEQYF. The chain has TRBV4-3 and TRBJ2-7; D call uncertain. The CDR3 is 14 amino acids. Between the trimmed V and J ends, which lost 0 bases and 3 bases, there was a span of 9 bases. Germline V gene data show CDR1 as LGHNA and CDR2 as YSLEER.

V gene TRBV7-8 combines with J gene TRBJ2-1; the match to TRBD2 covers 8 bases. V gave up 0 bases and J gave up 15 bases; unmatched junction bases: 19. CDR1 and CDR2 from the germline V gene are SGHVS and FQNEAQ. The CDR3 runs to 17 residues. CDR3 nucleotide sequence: TGTGCCAGCAGCTTAGCGAGTTTCGTTAGTTCGGGAGGGCCTGTGTTCTTC. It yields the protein CASSLASFVSSGGPVFF.

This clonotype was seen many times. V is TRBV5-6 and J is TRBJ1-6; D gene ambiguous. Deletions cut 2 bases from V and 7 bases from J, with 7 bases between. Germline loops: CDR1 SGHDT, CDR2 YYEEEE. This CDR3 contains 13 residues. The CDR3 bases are TGTGCCAGCAGCTTTGCCGGCAATTCACCCCTCCACTTT. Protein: CASSFAGNSPLHF. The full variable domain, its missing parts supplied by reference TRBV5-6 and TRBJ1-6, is DAGVTQSPTHLIKTRGQQVTLRCSPKSGHDTVSWYQQALGQGPQFIFQYYEEEERQRGNFPDRFSGHQFPNYSSELNVNALLLGDSALYLCASSFAGNSPLHFGNGTRLTVT.

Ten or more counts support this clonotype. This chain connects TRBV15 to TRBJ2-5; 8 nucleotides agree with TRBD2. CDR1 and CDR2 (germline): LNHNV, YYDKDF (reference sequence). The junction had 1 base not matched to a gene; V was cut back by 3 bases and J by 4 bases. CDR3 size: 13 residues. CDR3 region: CATSSLAGETQYF. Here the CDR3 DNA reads TGTGCCACCAGCAGCCTAGCGGGAGAGACCCAGTACTTC.

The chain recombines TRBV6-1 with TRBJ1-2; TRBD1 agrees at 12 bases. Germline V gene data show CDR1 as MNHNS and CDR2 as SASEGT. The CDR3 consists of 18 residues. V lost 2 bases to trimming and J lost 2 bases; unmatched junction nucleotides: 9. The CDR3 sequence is CASSETGDRGHLNYGYTF. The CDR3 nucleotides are TGTGCCAGCAGTGAAACGGGGGACAGGGGGCACCTCAACTATGGCTACACCTTC.

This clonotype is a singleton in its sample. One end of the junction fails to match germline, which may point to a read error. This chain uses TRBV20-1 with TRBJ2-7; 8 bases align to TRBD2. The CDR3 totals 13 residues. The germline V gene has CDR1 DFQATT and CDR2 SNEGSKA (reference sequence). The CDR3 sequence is CGARSSGGYEQYF. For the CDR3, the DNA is TGCGGTGCTAGATCCAGCGGGGGTTACGAGCAGTATTTC.

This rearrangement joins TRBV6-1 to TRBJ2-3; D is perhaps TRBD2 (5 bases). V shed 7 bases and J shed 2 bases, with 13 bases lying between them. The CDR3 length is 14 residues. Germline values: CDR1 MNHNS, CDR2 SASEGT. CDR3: CASNGVHTTDTQYF. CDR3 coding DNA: TGTGCCAGCAACGGGGTACACACCACAGATACGCAGTATTTT.

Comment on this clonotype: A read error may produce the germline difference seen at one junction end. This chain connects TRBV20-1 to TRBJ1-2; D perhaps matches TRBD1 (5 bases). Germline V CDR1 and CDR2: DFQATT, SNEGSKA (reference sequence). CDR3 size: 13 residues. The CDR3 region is CSGRVMAGDGCTF. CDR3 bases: TGCAGTGGTAGGGTCATGGCGGGGGATGGCTGCACCTTC.